This TCR beta chain was sequenced in a study of tumor-infiltrating lymphocytes in localized non-small cell lung cancer. Clones were sequenced by immunoSEQ multiplex PCR, and TCRdb holds only the in-frame ones, with some missing. The table has about 15,000 clones, about 69% seen once. This clone was found a few times. The V gene lost 5 bases and the J gene lost 4 bases, with 12 bases spanning the gap. Germline V CDR1 and CDR2: MDHEN, SYDVKM. The CDR3 spans 13 residues. The gene calls are TRBV28 and TRBJ2-7; D uncertain. The receptor comes from a human donor with non-small cell lung cancer. The sample consisted of lung tumor tissue. The CDR3 bases are TGTGCCAGCAGTCCCCTACGAAGGTACGAGCAGTACTTC. This encodes CASSPLRRYEQYF.